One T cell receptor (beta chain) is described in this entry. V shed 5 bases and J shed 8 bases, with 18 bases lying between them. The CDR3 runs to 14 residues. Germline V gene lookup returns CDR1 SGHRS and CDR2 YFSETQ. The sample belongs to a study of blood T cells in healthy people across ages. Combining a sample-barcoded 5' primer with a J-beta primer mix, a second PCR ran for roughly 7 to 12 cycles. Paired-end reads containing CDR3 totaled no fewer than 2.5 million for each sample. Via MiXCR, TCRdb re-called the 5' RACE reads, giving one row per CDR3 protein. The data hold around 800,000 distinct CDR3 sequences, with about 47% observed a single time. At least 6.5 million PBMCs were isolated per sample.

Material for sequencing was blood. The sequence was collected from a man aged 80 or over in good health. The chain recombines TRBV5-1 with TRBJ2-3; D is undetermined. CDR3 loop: CASSPLIDAATQYF. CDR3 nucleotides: TGCGCCAGCAGTCCACTGATCGACGCAGCTACGCAGTATTTT. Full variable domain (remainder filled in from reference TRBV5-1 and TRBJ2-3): KAGVTQTPRYLIKTRGQQVTLSCSPISGHRSVSWYQQTPGQGLQFLFEYFSETQRNKGNFPGRFSGRQFSNSRSEMNVSTLELGDSALYLCASSPLIDAATQYFGPGTRLTVL.